Listed below are T cell receptor beta chains from one sample, sequenced in a study of blood T cells in healthy people across ages. TCRdb reprocessed the 5' RACE reads via MiXCR and lists one record per CDR3 protein. Of about 1.4 million distinct CDR3 sequences in the sample, 59% were seen once. The sequenced sample consisted of blood. These receptors were collected from a man in his late teens or twenties in good health. Each CDR3 is given with its conserved first and last residue. D genes are given only for firm matches. The size of a clone is reported for some rows only, either as once, few or many, or as a class for expanded clones.

CDR3nt	CDR3aa	abundance	d_gene	v_gene	j_gene
TGCGCCAGCGAGATTACCGGGGATGGCACTGAAGCTTTCTTT	CASEITGDGTEAFF	-	-	TRBV4-1	TRBJ1-1
TGTGCCAGCAGCTCTAGCGGGGGGGCTTTCTACGAGCAGTACTTC	CASSSSGGAFYEQYF	-	TRBD2	TRBV7-2	TRBJ2-7
TGTGCCAGCAGTTACGCGGGGACTGGAAACACCATATATTTT	CASSYAGTGNTIYF	few	-	TRBV6-5	TRBJ1-3
TGTGCCAGCAGCTGGCCGCGAGCGGGGAAATCCTACGAGCAGTACTTC	CASSWPRAGKSYEQYF	few	TRBD2	TRBV7-8	TRBJ2-7
TGTGCCAGCAGCTCGGACAACCAAGAGACCCAGTACTTC	CASSSDNQETQYF	few	-	TRBV7-2	TRBJ2-5
TGTGCCATCAGTGAGTTAAAGGGGCCGCATGAGCAGTACTTC	CAISELKGPHEQYF	once	-	TRBV10-3	TRBJ2-7
TGCAGTGCTAGAGATCTCGGGAGGGTCTACGAGCAGTACTTC	CSARDLGRVYEQYF	-	TRBD2	TRBV20-1	TRBJ2-7
TGTGCCAGCAGCTTAACTAGCGGGAGTGTCAATGAGCAGTTCTTC	CASSLTSGSVNEQFF	-	TRBD2	TRBV7-2	TRBJ2-1
TGTGCCGGGCGGGCACCTACTCACAATGAGCAGTTCTTC	CAGRAPTHNEQFF	-	-	TRBV2	TRBJ2-1
TGTGCCAGCAGGTGGGACGCAGCCTACGAGCAGTACTTC	CASRWDAAYEQYF	-	-	TRBV7-9	TRBJ2-7
TGCGCCAGCAGCCAAGGGACAGGGGTCGACAATGAGCAGTACTTC	CASSQGTGVDNEQYF	once	TRBD1	TRBV4-1	TRBJ2-7
TGTGCCAGCAGGACCTGGGACAGAAACTCCTACGAGCAGTACTTC	CASRTWDRNSYEQYF	few	TRBD1	TRBV28	TRBJ2-7
TGTGCCAGCACCCCTCGCGGCAGAGGTTCACCCCTCCACTTT	CASTPRGRGSPLHF	-	-	TRBV12-3/TRBV12-4	TRBJ1-6
TGTGCCAGCAGTGAAGGGGGGACAGGGGTCAATGAGCAGTTCTTC	CASSEGGTGVNEQFF	-	TRBD1	TRBV6-1	TRBJ2-1
TGTGCCAGCAGTTTGCAGGGACAGTACTACGAGCAGTACTTC	CASSLQGQYYEQYF	-	TRBD1	TRBV5-5	TRBJ2-7
TGCAGTGCTAGAGGGGATTTCTTTGGCTACACCTTC	CSARGDFFGYTF	-	-	TRBV20-1	TRBJ1-2
TGCAGCGTTCATCTCGGGACAGCCTCCTACGAGCAGTACTTC	CSVHLGTASYEQYF	many	TRBD1	TRBV29-1	TRBJ2-7
TGTGCCATCAATAGTCCAGAAGAATTCTCTGGGGCCAACGTCCTGACTTTC	CAINSPEEFSGANVLTF	-	-	TRBV10-3	TRBJ2-6
TGCATAGTCGATGGAGCGGGGGGGCTTACGCAGTATTTT	CIVDGAGGLTQYF	-	TRBD2	TRBV20-1	TRBJ2-3
TGTGCCAGCAAAACCCTGGTTAGGGGCCGAAGCTCCTACAATGAGCAGTTCTTC	CASKTLVRGRSSYNEQFF	-	-	TRBV6-1	TRBJ2-1
TGCAGCGTTGACGTGGACAGTCCTAACTATGGCTACACCTTC	CSVDVDSPNYGYTF	-	-	TRBV29-1	TRBJ1-2
TGTGCCAGCAGCTTATTCAGTCGTTCGTCCAACGAGCAGTACTTC	CASSLFSRSSNEQYF	few	-	TRBV7-2	TRBJ2-7
TGTGCCAGCAGTGAACTGGAACAAGAGGGGACCCAGTACTTC	CASSELEQEGTQYF	-	-	TRBV2	TRBJ2-5
TGTGCCAGCAACCCACTAGCGGACCCATACAAGCAGTACTTC	CASNPLADPYKQYF	few	TRBD2	TRBV2	TRBJ2-7
TGCAGCGCCCATGCTGGCGGGAGGGGAAACGAGCAGTACTTC	CSAHAGGRGNEQYF	-	TRBD2	TRBV29-1	TRBJ2-7
TGTGCCAGCAGTTTAATCCCAGCGGGGGGATACACAGATACGCAGTATTTT	CASSLIPAGGYTDTQYF	-	TRBD2	TRBV12-3/TRBV12-4	TRBJ2-3
TGTGCCAGCAGCCCGCGGACAGGGGGGTTAGAGCAGTTCTTC	CASSPRTGGLEQFF	-	TRBD1	TRBV7-9	TRBJ2-1
TGCAGTGCGACACCAGGGGTTGAGCAGTTCTTC	CSATPGVEQFF	-	-	TRBV20-1	TRBJ2-1
TGTGCCAGCAGCCAAGACAGCACCTACGAGCAGTACTTC	CASSQDSTYEQYF	many	-	TRBV4-1	TRBJ2-7
TGTGCCAGCAGATTGGAGTGGGAGACCCAGTACTTC	CASRLEWETQYF	-	-	TRBV2	TRBJ2-5
TGTGCCAACGGAGAGGGCGCTAACTATGGCTACACCTTC	CANGEGANYGYTF	-	-	TRBV10-3	TRBJ1-2
TGTGCCAGCAGGGACTACCAAGGCGGCTACACCTTC	CASRDYQGGYTF	-	-	TRBV6-6	TRBJ1-2
TGCAGTGCTAGAGATGAGTCGGGGCTGGCTAATGAAAAACTGTTTTTT	CSARDESGLANEKLFF	-	-	TRBV20-1	TRBJ1-4